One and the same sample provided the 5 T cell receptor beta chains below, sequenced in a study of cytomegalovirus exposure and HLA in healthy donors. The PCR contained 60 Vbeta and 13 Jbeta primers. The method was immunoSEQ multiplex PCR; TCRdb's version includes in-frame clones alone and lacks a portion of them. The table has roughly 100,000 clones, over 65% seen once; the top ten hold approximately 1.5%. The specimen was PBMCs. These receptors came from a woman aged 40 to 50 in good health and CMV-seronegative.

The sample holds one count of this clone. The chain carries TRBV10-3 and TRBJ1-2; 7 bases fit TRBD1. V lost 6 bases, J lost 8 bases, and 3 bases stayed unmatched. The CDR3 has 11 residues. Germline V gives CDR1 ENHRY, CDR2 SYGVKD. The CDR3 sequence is CAIRQGKGYTF. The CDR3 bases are TGTGCCATCAGACAGGGGAAAGGCTACACCTTC.

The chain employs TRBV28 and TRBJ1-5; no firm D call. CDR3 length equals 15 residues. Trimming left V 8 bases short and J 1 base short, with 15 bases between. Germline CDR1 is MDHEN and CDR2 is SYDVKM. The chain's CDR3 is CASRSRVASNQPQHF. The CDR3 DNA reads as TGTGCCAGCCGCTCCCGGGTAGCAAGCAATCAGCCCCAGCATTTT.

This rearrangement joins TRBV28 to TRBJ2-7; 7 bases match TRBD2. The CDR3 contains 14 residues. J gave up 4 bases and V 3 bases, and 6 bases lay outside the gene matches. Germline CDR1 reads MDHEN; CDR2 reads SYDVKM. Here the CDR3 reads CASSFRGGSYEQYF. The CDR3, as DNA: TGTGCCAGCAGTTTCCGGGGCGGGAGTTACGAGCAGTACTTC.

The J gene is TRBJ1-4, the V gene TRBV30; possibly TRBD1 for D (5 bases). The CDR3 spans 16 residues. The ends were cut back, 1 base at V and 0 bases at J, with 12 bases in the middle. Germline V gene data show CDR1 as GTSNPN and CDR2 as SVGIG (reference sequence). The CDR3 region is CAWSGRQYATNEKLFF. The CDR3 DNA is TGTGCCTGGAGTGGGCGACAGTACGCAACTAATGAAAAACTGTTTTTT.

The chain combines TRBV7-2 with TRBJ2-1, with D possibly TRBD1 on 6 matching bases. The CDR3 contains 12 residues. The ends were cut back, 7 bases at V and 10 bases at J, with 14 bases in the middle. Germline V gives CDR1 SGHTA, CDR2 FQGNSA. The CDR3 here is CASIRDQGEQFF. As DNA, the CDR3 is TGTGCCAGCATCAGGGACCAGGGGGAGCAGTTCTTC.